This T cell receptor (beta chain) was identified during a study of blood T cell repertoires in COVID-19. Turning to the study itself: Samples of COVID-19 (acute and convalescent) were obtained from the United States, Italy and Spain. T cells, B-cell-depleted T cells, or PBMCs provided the cDNA or gDNA that served as material.

Authors' data handling: From reference gene primer amplification, estimates of nucleated cell counts were derived. The table came from immunoSEQ multiplex PCR; TCRdb's copy has only in-frame clones and leaves some out. The V and J calls and the clone size are those of that table, but D and trimming were determined from the DNA. The sample yields approximately 130,000 clones, 87% seen once. The CDR3 sequence is 14 residues long. Trimming at V came to 4 bases and at J to 3 bases, leaving 6 bases not matched to a gene. Germline-derived CDR1 and CDR2 are SGHRS and YFSETQ. This TCR came from a man over 45 with active COVID-19. Sequencing used peripheral blood. The V and J genes are TRBV5-1 and TRBJ1-2; 7 bases map to TRBD1. As DNA, the CDR3 is TGCGCCAGCAGCCCTGGGACAGAACACTATGGCTACACCTTC. It specifies CASSPGTEHYGYTF.